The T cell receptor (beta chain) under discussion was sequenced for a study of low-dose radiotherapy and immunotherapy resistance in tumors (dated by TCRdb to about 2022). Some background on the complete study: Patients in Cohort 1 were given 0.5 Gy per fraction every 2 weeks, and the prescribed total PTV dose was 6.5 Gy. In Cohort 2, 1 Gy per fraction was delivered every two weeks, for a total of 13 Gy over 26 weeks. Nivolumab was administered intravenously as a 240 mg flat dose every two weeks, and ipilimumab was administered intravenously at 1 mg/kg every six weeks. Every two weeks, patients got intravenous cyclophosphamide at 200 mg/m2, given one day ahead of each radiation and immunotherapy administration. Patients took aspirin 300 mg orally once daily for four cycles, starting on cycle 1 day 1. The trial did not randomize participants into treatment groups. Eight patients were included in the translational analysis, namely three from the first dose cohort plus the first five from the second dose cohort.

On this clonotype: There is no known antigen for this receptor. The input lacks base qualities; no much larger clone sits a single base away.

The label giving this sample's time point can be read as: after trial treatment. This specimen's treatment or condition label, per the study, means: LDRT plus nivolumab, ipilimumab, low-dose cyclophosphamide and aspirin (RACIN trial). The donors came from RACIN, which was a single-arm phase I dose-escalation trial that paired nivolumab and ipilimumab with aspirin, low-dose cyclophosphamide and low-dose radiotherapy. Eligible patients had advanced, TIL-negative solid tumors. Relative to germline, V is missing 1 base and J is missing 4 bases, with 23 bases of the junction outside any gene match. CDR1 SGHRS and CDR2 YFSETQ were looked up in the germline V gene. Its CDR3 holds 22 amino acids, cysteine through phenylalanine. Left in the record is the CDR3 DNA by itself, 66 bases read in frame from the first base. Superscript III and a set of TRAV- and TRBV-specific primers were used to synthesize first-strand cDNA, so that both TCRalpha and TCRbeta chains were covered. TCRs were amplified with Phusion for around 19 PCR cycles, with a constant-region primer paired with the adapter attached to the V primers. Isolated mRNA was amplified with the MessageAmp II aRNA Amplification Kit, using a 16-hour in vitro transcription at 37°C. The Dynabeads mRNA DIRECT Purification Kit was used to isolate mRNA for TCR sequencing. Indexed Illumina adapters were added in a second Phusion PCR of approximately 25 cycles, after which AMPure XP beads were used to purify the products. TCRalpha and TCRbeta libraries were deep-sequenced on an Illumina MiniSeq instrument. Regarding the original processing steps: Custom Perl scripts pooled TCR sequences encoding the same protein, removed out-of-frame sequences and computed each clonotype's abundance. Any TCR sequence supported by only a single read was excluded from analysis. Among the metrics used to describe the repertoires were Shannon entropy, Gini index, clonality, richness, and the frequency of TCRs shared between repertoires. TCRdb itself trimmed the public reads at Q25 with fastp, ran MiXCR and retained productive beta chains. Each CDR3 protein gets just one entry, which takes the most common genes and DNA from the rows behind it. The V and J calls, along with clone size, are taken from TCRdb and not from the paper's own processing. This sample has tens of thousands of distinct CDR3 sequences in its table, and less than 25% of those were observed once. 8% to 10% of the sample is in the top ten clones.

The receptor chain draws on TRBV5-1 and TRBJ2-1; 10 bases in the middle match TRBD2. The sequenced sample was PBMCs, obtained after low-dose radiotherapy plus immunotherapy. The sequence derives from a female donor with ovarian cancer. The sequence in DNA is TGCGCCAGCAGCTTGAGGTCGGGACTAGCGAAGGATCTGACTGCCCTATACAATGAGCAGTTCTTC. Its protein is CASSLRSGLAKDLTALYNEQFF.